This TCR beta chain was sequenced for a study of blood T cell repertoires in COVID-19 (dated by TCRdb to about 2020). Context from the whole study: The collaborator samples originated in the United States, Italy and Spain and spanned the acute and convalescent phases of COVID-19. A de-identified subject ID, COVID-19 status, age in years and sex were almost always included in the sample metadata. The dataset comprised deeply sampled blood TCRbeta repertoires from subjects exposed to, actively infected with, or recovered from COVID-19. Where available, HLA class I and class II types were taken from metadata supplied by the sample provider and were not determined by assay-based typing. The samples were drawn from two sources: the first 160 participants of the ongoing ImmuneRACE study, and fewer than 1,500 subjects contributed by 6 global collaborators. The prospective study material was composed of cDNA or gDNA derived from T cells, B-cell-depleted T cells, or PBMCs. The repertoires were made available in a free public database intended to serve as a resource for research on the immune response to SARS-CoV-2.

Study-wide findings and limitations: The amount of clinical and demographic metadata varied by source and participant and was provided uncurated.

In Seattle, one collaborating source enrolled patients while the infection was active and tracked those patients longitudinally over the course of disease. Whole blood was collected in K2EDTA tubes by collaborating institutions according to the institutions' own protocols. For TCRbeta analysis, collaborator samples were shipped as frozen whole blood, as isolated PBMCs, or as DNA extracted from either sample type. TCRbeta CDR3 regions were amplified from genomic DNA by means of the immunoSEQ Assay, a bias-controlled multiplex PCR. Regarding the original processing steps: The number of nucleated cells in each sample was estimated from the amplification of reference gene primers within the assay. To quantify the absolute abundance of each unique TCRbeta CDR3 rearrangement, sequence reads were collapsed and filtered. For each sample, productive Simpson clonality was calculated by taking the square root of Simpson's diversity index across productive rearrangements. TCRdb obtained this table from immuneACCESS and retained in-frame rearrangements with V and J assigned. These tables miss some clones; where compared with another copy, unresolved V genes account for less than half of the shortfall, and the remainder is unexplained. V, J and clone size are taken as reported in that table, and D and trimming were inferred from the DNA itself. The sample includes some 190,000 clones, with around 76% observed a single time. The ten most abundant clones make up around 8% of the sample.

Including cysteine and phenylalanine, the CDR3 has 13 amino acids. The CDR3 DNA has 39 bases and is translated from base 1. Trimming costs V 2 bases and J 4 bases, and their ends lie 8 bases apart. Only a few counts were recorded for this clone. What this receptor recognizes is not known. Within one base of it there is no much larger clone, and no base qualities were kept. The chain was built from TRBV12-3 or TRBV12-4 and TRBJ2-5; possibly the D gene is TRBD1, per 5 matching bases. Material for sequencing was peripheral blood. The sequence came from a woman aged 55-69 years with COVID-19, enrolled during active disease. In nucleotides, the sequence is TGTGCCAGCAGTTTAAACCAGGGAGAGACCCAGTACTTC. Its protein product is CASSLNQGETQYF.